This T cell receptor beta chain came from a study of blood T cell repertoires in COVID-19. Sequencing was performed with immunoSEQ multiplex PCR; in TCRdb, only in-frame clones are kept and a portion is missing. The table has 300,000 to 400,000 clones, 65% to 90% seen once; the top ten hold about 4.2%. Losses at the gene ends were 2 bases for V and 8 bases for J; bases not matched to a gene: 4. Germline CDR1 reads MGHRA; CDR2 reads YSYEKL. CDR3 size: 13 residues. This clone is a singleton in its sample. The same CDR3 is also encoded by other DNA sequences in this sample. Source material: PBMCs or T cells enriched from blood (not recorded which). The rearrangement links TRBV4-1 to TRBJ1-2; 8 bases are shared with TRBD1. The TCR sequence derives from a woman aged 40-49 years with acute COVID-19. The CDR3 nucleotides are TGCGCCAGCAGCCAACAGGGGGCTCTGGGCTACACCTTC. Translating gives CASSQQGALGYTF.